The 20 T cell receptor beta chains in this list originate from one sample, sequenced in a study of blood T cell repertoires in COVID-19. Repertoires were generated with immunoSEQ multiplex PCR, while TCRdb's copy carries only in-frame clones and drops some. The data show around 250,000 clones, about 87% seen once. The sequenced sample was PBMCs or T cells enriched from blood (not recorded which). All receptors come from a woman in her 40s who had been exposed to COVID-19.

The DNA for the CDR3 is TGCGCCAGCAGCCAATCCTCGCAGGACAATCAGCCCCAGCATTTT. This gives the protein CASSQSSQDNQPQHF. The gene calls are TRBV4-1 and TRBJ1-5; D call uncertain. V lost 2 bases, J lost 3 bases, and 11 bases lay in between. This CDR3 spans 15 amino acids. In germline, CDR1 is MGHRA, CDR2 YSYEKL.

CDR3 coding DNA: TGTGCCAGCAGTGAATCGGTCTATAGCAATCAGCCCCAGCATTTT. It translates to CASSESVYSNQPQHF. The V call is TRBV25-1, the J call TRBJ1-5; D unclear. The CDR3 length is 15 residues. V lost 1 base, J lost 0 bases, and 7 bases lay in between. Per germline, CDR1 MGHDK and CDR2 SYGVNS.

The CDR3 region is CALDLSASNQPQHF. DNA of the CDR3: TGTGCCCTAGACTTGTCCGCTAGCAATCAGCCCCAGCATTTT. The V gene is TRBV24-1, the J gene TRBJ1-5; D is undetermined. This CDR3 is 14 amino acids long. V lost 12 bases and J lost 0, with 14 bases in between. Per the germline V gene, CDR1 is KGHDR and CDR2 is SFDVKD.

The rearrangement joins TRBV2 to TRBJ2-1; the match to TRBD2 covers 11 bases. V trimming: 6 bases; J trimming: 3 bases; junction bases outside the gene matches: 4. CDR1 is SNHLY, CDR2 FYNNEI, per germline. This CDR3 is built from 15 residues. DNA for the CDR3: TGTGCCAGCAGCGGGACTAGCGGCCTCTACAATGAGCAGTTCTTC. It yields the protein CASSGTSGLYNEQFF. The full variable domain, in which reference TRBV2 and TRBJ2-1 provide the parts outside the CDR3, is EPEVTQTPSHQVTQMGQEVILRCVPISNHLYFYWYRQILGQKVEFLVSFYNNEISEKSEIFDDQFSVERPDGSNFTLKIRSTKLEDSAMYFCASSGTSGLYNEQFFGPGTRLTVL.

This clone was detected only a few times. The rearrangement joins TRBV7-3 to TRBJ1-1; the D is unclear. Germline loops: CDR1 SGHTA, CDR2 FQGTGA. V dropped 1 base and J dropped 5 bases, with 8 bases sitting between them. This CDR3 contains 13 residues. The CDR3 bases are TGTGCCAGCAGCTTAAAGGGAGGAACTGAAGCTTTCTTT. It translates to CASSLKGGTEAFF.

This CDR3 reads CASSSGLTYEQYV. CDR3 nucleotide sequence: TGTGCCAGCAGCTCGGGACTAACCTACGAGCAGTACGTC. The chain is built from TRBV7-2 and TRBJ2-7; 7 bases align to TRBD2. The V segment lost 4 bases and the J segment 2 bases; nucleotides outside the gene matches: 2. Germline CDR1 and CDR2: SGHTA and FQGNSA. The CDR3 has 13 amino acids.

The chain has TRBV12-3 or TRBV12-4 and TRBJ1-2; a possible D gene is TRBD1 (5 bases). V was trimmed by 3 bases and J by 7 bases, leaving 12 bases between them. The CDR3 has 13 amino acids. The DNA for the CDR3 is TGTGCCAGCAGTTTTGCCGGGGGTGGTGGCTACACCTTC. Encoded protein: CASSFAGGGGYTF.

The genes are TRBV19 and TRBJ1-6; no reliable D call. CDR3 size: 14 residues. The V and J ends lost 3 bases and 7 bases respectively, with 10 bases between them. Germline CDR1 and CDR2: LNHDA and SQIVND (reference sequence). CDR3 sequence (DNA): TGTGCCAGTAGTATCAGCGGGGTAAATTCACCCCTCCACTTT. Translating gives CASSISGVNSPLHF.

This chain links TRBV24-1 with TRBJ2-5, with 8 bases lining up with TRBD2. The CDR3 runs to 14 residues. Germline trimming cut 9 bases from V and 1 base from J; bases unmatched to any gene: 6. The germline CDR1 and CDR2 sequences are KGHDR and SFDVKD. The CDR3: CATEKSGGQETQYF. The CDR3 bases are TGTGCCACCGAAAAGAGCGGGGGCCAAGAGACCCAGTACTTC.

In DNA, the CDR3 is TGTGCCAGCAGCCATGCGACTAGCGGGGGGATCAATGAGCAGTTCTTC. Amino acids: CASSHATSGGINEQFF. The V call is TRBV14, the J call TRBJ2-1, with TRBD2 identical over 13 bases. The CDR3 extends over 16 amino acids. Germline loops: CDR1 SGHDN, CDR2 FVKESK. J gave up 6 bases and V 3 bases, and 5 bases lay outside the gene matches.

This chain connects TRBV9 to TRBJ2-1, with D possibly TRBD1 on 7 matching bases. CDR1 and CDR2 from the germline V gene are SGDLS and YYNGEE. V was shortened by 0 bases and J by 7 bases, with 11 bases between the two germline ends. This CDR3 comprises 14 residues. The CDR3 DNA sequence: TGTGCCAGCAGCGTAGAGGCAGGGGGGAATGAGCAGTTCTTC. Its protein product is CASSVEAGGNEQFF.

The chain recombines TRBV28 with TRBJ2-1; 7 nucleotides agree with TRBD2. Germline V lookup: CDR1 MDHEN, CDR2 SYDVKM. CDR3 size: 14 residues. V shed 8 bases, J shed 7 bases, and the junction held 11 bases outside the gene matches. The DNA of the CDR3 is TGTGCCAGCCGTACTAGCGCGTTAAGGAATGAGCAGTTCTTC. Protein product: CASRTSALRNEQFF.

The V gene is TRBV7-9, the J gene TRBJ2-7; D may be TRBD1 (6 bases). The CDR3 loop spans 14 amino acids. From germline, CDR1 is SEHNR and CDR2 FQNEAQ (reference sequence). With 5 bases removed from V and 0 bases from J, the gap between germline ends came to 11 bases. In nucleotides, the CDR3 is TGTGCCAGCAGCGGATGGGACAACTCCTACGAGCAGTACTTC. Its protein is CASSGWDNSYEQYF.

The chain has TRBV7-6 and TRBJ1-3; no firm D call. This CDR3 has 14 amino acids. Germline CDR1 reads SGHVS; CDR2 reads FNYEAQ. V was pared by 5 bases and J by 6 bases, with 14 bases between. The CDR3 loop is CASSPPAPQNTIYF. Here the CDR3 DNA reads TGTGCCAGCAGCCCCCCCGCGCCCCAAAACACCATATATTTT.

This chain links TRBV5-4 with TRBJ2-1, with a weak D call TRBD2 (6 bases). This CDR3 is 16 amino acids long. V shed 6 bases and J shed 0 bases, with 16 bases lying between them. Germline CDR1 and CDR2: SGHNT and YYREEE (reference sequence). CDR3 coding DNA: TGTGCCAGCATCAAAGGTGGGGGGTCCTCCTACAATGAGCAGTTCTTC. Its translation is CASIKGGGSSYNEQFF.

For the CDR3, the DNA is TGTGCCCACGGGACAGGGTCTCTGCAGCCCCAGCATTTT. Translating it yields CAHGTGSLQPQHF. The genes are TRBV2 and TRBJ1-5; 9 nucleotides match TRBD1. The CDR3 spans 13 residues. V trimming: 11 bases; J trimming: 7 bases; junction bases outside the gene matches: 9. Per the germline V gene, CDR1 is SNHLY and CDR2 is FYNNEI.

The chain has TRBV10-3 and TRBJ2-7, with TRBD1 identical over 7 bases. This CDR3 has 13 amino acids. With 6 bases clipped from V and 3 bases from J, the junction kept 5 bases outside the gene matches. Germline CDR1 is ENHRY and CDR2 is SYGVKD. The CDR3 coding sequence is TGTGCCATCAGGCAACAGGGGAACTACGAGCAGTACGTC. This encodes CAIRQQGNYEQYV.

The genes are TRBV6-5 and TRBJ2-1; D is undetermined. This CDR3 comprises 12 residues. With 6 bases removed from V and 6 bases from J, the gap between germline ends came to 9 bases. Germline CDR1 MNHEY, CDR2 SVGAGI. This CDR3 reads CASRRVGNEQFF. The CDR3 DNA sequence: TGTGCCAGCAGGCGCGTTGGCAATGAGCAGTTCTTC.

The gene calls are TRBV2 and TRBJ1-6, with D unresolved. V lost 6 bases and J 3 bases, leaving 12 bases between the germline ends. The germline CDR1 and CDR2 sequences are SNHLY and FYNNEI. CDR3 length: 15 amino acids. The chain's CDR3 is CASRETASYNSPLHF. CDR3 DNA: TGTGCCAGCAGGGAGACGGCTAGCTATAATTCACCCCTCCACTTT.

V is TRBV7-2 and J is TRBJ2-5, with 8 nucleotides matching TRBD1. CDR1 and CDR2 from the germline V gene are SGHTA and FQGNSA. CDR3 length: 15 residues. The J segment lost 5 bases and the V segment lost 5 bases, leaving 10 bases of the junction unmatched. The CDR3 sequence: CASSPRAGGGETQYF. For the CDR3, the DNA is TGTGCCAGCAGCCCCCGGGCAGGGGGCGGTGAGACCCAGTACTTC.